This T cell receptor beta chain emerged from a study of immune evolution from preneoplasia to lung adenocarcinoma. Study conclusions and caveats: Normal lung had highest clonality; later lesions appeared denser, more diverse. Normal lung had the highest top T cell clone frequencies.

The method was immunoSEQ multiplex PCR; TCRdb's version includes in-frame clones alone and lacks a portion of them. Of roughly 9,900 clones listed, roughly 82% are singletons. The CDR3 spans 15 residues. Per the germline V gene, CDR1 is MDHEN and CDR2 is SYDVKM. J gave up 2 bases and V 3 bases, and 4 bases lay outside the gene matches. This clone was counted only a few times. The target antigen is unknown. The V call is TRBV28, the J call TRBJ2-7; TRBD1 aligns across 10 bases. The source is a person aged 65-85 years with lung adenocarcinoma. Sample: FFPE minimally invasive lung adenocarcinoma tissue. The CDR3 DNA reads as TGTGCCAGCAGTTTGTCGGGACAGGGGACCTACGAGCAGTACTTC. Translation: CASSLSGQGTYEQYF.